The following is a TCR beta chain sequence with its context. Its antigen is unidentified. PCR was performed using 60 Vbeta and 13 Jbeta primers. The data were produced by immunoSEQ multiplex PCR, yet TCRdb's version contains in-frame clones alone and is incomplete. The table includes 65,000 to 95,000 clones, roughly four fifths detected once. The data belong to a study of cytomegalovirus exposure and HLA in healthy donors. Study results and limitations: Most subjects had HLA-A and HLA-B alleles reportedly predicted accurately by TCR beta sequences.

The CDR3 totals 15 residues. CDR1 is SEHNR and CDR2 is FQNEAQ in the germline V gene (reference sequence). The V segment lost 5 bases and the J segment 5 bases; nucleotides outside the gene matches: 8. The chain links TRBV7-9 to TRBJ1-4; 7 positions match TRBD1. Sequencing was performed on PBMCs. The sequence was collected from a human donor in good health. The CDR3 protein is CASSTPGGLNEKLFF. The CDR3 DNA is TGTGCCAGCAGCACTCCAGGGGGTCTAAATGAAAAACTGTTTTTT.